This TCR beta chain was obtained from a study of cytomegalovirus exposure and HLA in healthy donors. Study-level findings and limits: A missense variant in DCLRE1C was later tied to TCR beta V- and J-gene trimming. Earlier analysis yielded a pattern in which most TCR beta V segments were productive about 87% or about 30% of the time. Later on, analysis showed that most CMV-associated TCR beta chains appeared to be HLA-restricted. The listing of 150 to 200 TCR beta chains classed them as cytomegalovirus-associated.

Deletions cut 0 bases from V and 5 bases from J, with 4 bases between. The CDR3 runs to 12 residues. Germline lookup yields CDR1 SGHAT and CDR2 FQNNGV. PCR involved 60 Vbeta and 13 Jbeta primers. The protocol was immunoSEQ multiplex PCR, while the TCRdb copy is restricted to in-frame clones and leaves out a portion. This sample has more than 150,000 clones, with around 80% found just once. The sample holds a few counts of this clone. Antigen specificity is unknown. Sequencing was done on a sample of PBMCs. The rearrangement joins TRBV11-2 to TRBJ1-2; the D is unclear. The TCR sequence derives from a woman aged 40 to 50 in good health and CMV-seropositive. CDR3: CASSLDGYGYTF. CDR3 coding DNA: TGTGCCAGCAGCTTAGACGGGTATGGCTACACCTTC.